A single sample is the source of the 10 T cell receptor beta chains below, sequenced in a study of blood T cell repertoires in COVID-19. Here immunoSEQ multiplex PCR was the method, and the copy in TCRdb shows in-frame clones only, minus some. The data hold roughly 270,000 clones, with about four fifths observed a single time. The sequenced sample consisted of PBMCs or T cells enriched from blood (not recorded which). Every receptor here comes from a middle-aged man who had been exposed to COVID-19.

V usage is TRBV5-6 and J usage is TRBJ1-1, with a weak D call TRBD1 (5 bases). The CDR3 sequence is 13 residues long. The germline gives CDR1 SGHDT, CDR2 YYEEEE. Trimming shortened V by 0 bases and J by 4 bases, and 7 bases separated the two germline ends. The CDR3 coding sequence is TGTGCCAGCAGCTTGGAGGGGATCACTGAAGCTTTCTTT. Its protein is CASSLEGITEAFF.

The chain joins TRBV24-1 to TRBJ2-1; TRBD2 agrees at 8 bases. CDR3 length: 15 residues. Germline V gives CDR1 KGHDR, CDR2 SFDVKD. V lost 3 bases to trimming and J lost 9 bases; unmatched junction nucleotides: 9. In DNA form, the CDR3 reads TGTGCCACCAGTGATGCTGGGGGACTAGAGAGTGAGCAGTTCTTC. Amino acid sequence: CATSDAGGLESEQFF.

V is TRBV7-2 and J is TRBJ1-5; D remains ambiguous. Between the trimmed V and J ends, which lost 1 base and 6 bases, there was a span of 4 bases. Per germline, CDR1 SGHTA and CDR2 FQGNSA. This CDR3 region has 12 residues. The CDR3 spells CASSLVLQPQHF. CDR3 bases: TGTGCCAGCAGCTTAGTCCTTCAGCCCCAGCATTTT.

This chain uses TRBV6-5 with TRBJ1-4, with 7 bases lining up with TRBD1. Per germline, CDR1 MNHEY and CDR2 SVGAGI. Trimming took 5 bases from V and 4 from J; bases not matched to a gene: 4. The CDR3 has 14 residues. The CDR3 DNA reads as TGTGCCAGCAGTCTCAGGGGGTTTAATGAAAAACTGTTTTTT. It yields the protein CASSLRGFNEKLFF.

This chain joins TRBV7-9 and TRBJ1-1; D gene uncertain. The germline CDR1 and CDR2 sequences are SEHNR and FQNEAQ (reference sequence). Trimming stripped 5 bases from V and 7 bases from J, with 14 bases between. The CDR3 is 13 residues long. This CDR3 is CASSPPRGSEAFF. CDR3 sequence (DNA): TGTGCCAGCAGCCCCCCCCGCGGCAGTGAAGCTTTCTTT. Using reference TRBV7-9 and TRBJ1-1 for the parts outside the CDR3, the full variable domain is DTGVSQNPRHKITKRGQNVTFRCDPISEHNRLYWYRQTLGQGPEFLTYFQNEAQLEKSRLLSDRFSAERPKGSFSTLEIQRTEQGDSAMYLCASSPPRGSEAFFGQGTRLTVV.

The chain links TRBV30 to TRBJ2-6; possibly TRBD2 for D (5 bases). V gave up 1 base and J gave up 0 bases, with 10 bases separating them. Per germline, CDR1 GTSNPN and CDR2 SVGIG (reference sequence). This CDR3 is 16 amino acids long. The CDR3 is CAWSGTRNSGANVLTF. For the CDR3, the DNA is TGTGCCTGGAGTGGGACTCGAAACTCTGGGGCCAACGTCCTGACTTTC. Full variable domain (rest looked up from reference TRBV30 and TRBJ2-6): SQTIHQWPATLVQPVGSPLSLECTVEGTSNPNLYWYRQAAGRGLQLLFYSVGIGQISSEVPQNLSASRPQDRQFILSSKKLLLSDSGFYLCAWSGTRNSGANVLTFGAGSRLTVL.

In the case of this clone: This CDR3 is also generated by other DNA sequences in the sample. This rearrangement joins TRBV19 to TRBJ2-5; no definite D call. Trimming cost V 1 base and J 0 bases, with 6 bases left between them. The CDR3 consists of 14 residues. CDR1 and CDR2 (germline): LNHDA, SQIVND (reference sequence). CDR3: CASSIGQNQETQYF. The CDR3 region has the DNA TGTGCCAGTAGTATAGGGCAAAACCAAGAGACCCAGTACTTC. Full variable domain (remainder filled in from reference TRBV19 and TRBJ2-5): DGGITQSPKYLFRKEGQNVTLSCEQNLNHDAMYWYRQDPGQGLRLIYYSQIVNDFQKGDIAEGYSVSREKKESFPLTVTSAQKNPTAFYLCASSIGQNQETQYFGPGTRLLVL.

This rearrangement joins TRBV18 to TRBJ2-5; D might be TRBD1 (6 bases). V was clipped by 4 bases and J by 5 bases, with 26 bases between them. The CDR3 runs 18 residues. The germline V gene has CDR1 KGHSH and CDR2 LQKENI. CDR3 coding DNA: TGTGCCAGCTCACTCAGCCGGGACACACCACTCCGCAGGGAGACCCAGTACTTC. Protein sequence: CASSLSRDTPLRRETQYF.

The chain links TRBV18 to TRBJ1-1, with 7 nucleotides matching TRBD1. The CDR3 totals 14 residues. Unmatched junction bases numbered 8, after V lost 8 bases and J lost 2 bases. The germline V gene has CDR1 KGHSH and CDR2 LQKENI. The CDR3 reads CASRRQGLNTEAFF. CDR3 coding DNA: TGTGCCAGCAGAAGACAGGGATTAAACACTGAAGCTTTCTTT.

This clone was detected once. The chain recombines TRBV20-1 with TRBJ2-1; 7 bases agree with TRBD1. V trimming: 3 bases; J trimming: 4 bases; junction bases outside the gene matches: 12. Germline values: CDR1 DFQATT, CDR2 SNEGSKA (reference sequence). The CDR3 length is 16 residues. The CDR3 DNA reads TGCAGTGCTAGTCACCGACAGGGCCTTTTGTACAATGAGCAGTTCTTC. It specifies CSASHRQGLLYNEQFF.